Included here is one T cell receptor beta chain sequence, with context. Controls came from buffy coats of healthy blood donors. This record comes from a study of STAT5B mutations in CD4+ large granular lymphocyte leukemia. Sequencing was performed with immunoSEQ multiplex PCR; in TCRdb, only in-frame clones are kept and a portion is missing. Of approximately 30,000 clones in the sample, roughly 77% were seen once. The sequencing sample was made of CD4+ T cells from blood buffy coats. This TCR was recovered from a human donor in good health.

CDR3 sequence (DNA): TGCGCCAGCAGCTTTACGGACGAAGCCTACGAGCAGTACTTC. It specifies CASSFTDEAYEQYF. The V call is TRBV5-1, the J call TRBJ2-7; unclear D gene. The germline V gene encodes CDR1 SGHRS and CDR2 YFSETQ. V lost 2 bases and J 2 bases, leaving 11 bases between the germline ends. CDR3 length equals 14 residues.